Sequencing of this TCR beta chain was carried out in a study of blood T cell repertoires in COVID-19. On the study more broadly: There were acute and convalescent COVID-19 samples, and they came from the United States, Italy and Spain. Sources were T cells, B-cell-depleted T cells, or PBMCs; the material itself was cDNA or gDNA.

CDR3 length: 15 residues. Trimming left V 0 bases short and J 6 bases short, with 12 bases between. From germline, CDR1 is MGHRA and CDR2 YSYEKL. Original handling: The authors estimated nucleated cell counts from reference gene primer amplification. Generated by immunoSEQ multiplex PCR, the TCRdb table keeps only in-frame clones and is missing some. V, J and clone size are taken as reported in that table, and D and trimming were inferred from the DNA itself. Of a few hundred thousand clones in the sample, around 82% were seen once. The Seattle patients joined while their infection was active and were tracked longitudinally afterward.

The clonotype originates from a person aged 70 to 85 with COVID-19, enrolled during active disease. Source material: peripheral blood. The rearrangement uses TRBV4-1 and TRBJ2-1; no definite D call. The CDR3 bases are TGCGCCAGCAGCCAAGATCCTTCGCAGGTCAATGAGCAGTTCTTC. Translation: CASSQDPSQVNEQFF.